These T cell receptor beta chains were read from a single sample in a study of CD8 T cells in Susac syndrome. TCRdb analysed the immunoSEQ multiplex PCR reads with MiXCR anew, one entry per CDR3 protein. The table lists around 80,000 distinct CDR3 sequences, 95% to 96% of them singletons. Material: CD8+ T cells from PBMCs. All receptors come from a human donor with Susac syndrome. The CDR3 runs from the conserved cysteine through the conserved F or W.

CDR3 protein,V gene,J gene
CASSSSGTYSTDTQYF,TRBV5-4,TRBJ2-3
CASSHYEQYF,TRBV28,TRBJ2-7
CASRRDTEAFF,TRBV6-2/TRBV6-3,TRBJ1-1
CASSTTGNTEAFF,TRBV19,TRBJ1-1
CASSPGDRIYEQYF,TRBV6-5,TRBJ2-7
CSARSLAAYNEQFF,TRBV20-1,TRBJ2-1
CASSFYQKGTEAFF,TRBV27,TRBJ1-1
CASSHSTPAYEQYF,TRBV13,TRBJ2-7
CSAKGLNYGYTF,TRBV20-1,TRBJ1-2
CSARDRGGVWLETQYF,TRBV20-1,TRBJ2-5
CASSLMGGTEAFF,TRBV7-3,TRBJ1-1
CSVEGTSGDTDTQYF,TRBV29-1,TRBJ2-3
CASRGTSYEQYF,TRBV5-1,TRBJ2-7
CSARDRTGSYEQYF,TRBV20-1,TRBJ2-7
CSARPGTGRTNTEAFF,TRBV20-1,TRBJ1-1
CASSYDRVQETQYF,TRBV6-2/TRBV6-3,TRBJ2-5
CASSYSLRQGSQETQYF,TRBV6-2/TRBV6-3,TRBJ2-5
CASSSLPTGGSYEQYF,TRBV7-9,TRBJ2-7
CASHPFYTIYF,TRBV18,TRBJ1-3
CASSQEGGAFF,TRBV4-1,TRBJ1-1
CASSAGAYEQYF,TRBV19,TRBJ2-7
CATSDGTSYNEQFF,TRBV24-1,TRBJ2-1
CSVEDRNYGYTF,TRBV29-1,TRBJ1-2
CASNMDAGVGYEQYF,TRBV7-8,TRBJ2-7
CASGLTGITGELFF,TRBV4-1,TRBJ2-2
CASSNRDFLNEQFF,TRBV4-3,TRBJ2-1
CATSSGTGGQPQHF,TRBV15,TRBJ1-5
CASTPRQAPNTGELFF,TRBV9,TRBJ2-2
CASRGVLIDEQYF,TRBV2,TRBJ2-7
CASSEGSPLHF,TRBV2,TRBJ1-6
CASSPTSGGATGELFF,TRBV21-1,TRBJ2-2
CSARDRQGVYNEQFF,TRBV20-1,TRBJ2-1
CASREGQGRNEQFF,TRBV4-3,TRBJ2-1
CASSLWVGSGSEQFF,TRBV7-8,TRBJ2-1
CASSGRTSGVLPNEQFF,TRBV7-8,TRBJ2-1
CASSERTGKETQYF,TRBV25-1,TRBJ2-5
CSASIYTF,TRBV20-1,TRBJ1-2
CASSQRNGETQYF,TRBV7-8,TRBJ2-5
CASSLAGSSYEQYF,TRBV28,TRBJ2-7
CASSLFGEQYF,TRBV28,TRBJ2-7